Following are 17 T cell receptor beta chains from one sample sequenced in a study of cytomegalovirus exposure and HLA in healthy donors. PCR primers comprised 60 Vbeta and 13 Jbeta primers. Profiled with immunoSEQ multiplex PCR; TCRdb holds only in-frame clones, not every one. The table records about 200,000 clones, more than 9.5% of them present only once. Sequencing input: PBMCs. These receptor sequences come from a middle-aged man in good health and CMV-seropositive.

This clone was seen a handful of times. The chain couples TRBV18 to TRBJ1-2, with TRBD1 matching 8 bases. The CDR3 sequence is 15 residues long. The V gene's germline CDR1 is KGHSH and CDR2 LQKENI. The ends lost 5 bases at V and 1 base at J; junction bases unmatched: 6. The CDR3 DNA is TGTGCCAGCTCAACGCAGGGGGCGCTTAACTATGGCTACACCTTC. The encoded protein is CASSTQGALNYGYTF. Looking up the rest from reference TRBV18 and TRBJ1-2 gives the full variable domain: NAGVMQNPRHLVRRRGQEARLRCSPMKGHSHVYWYRQLPEEGLKFMVYLQKENIIDESGMPKERFSAEFPKEGPSILRIQQVVRGDSAAYFCASSTQGALNYGYTFGSGTRLTVV.

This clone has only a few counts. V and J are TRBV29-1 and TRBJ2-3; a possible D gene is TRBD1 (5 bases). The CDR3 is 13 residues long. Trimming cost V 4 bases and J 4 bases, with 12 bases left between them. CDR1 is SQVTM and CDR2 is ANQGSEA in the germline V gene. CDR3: CSVAQGKPDTQYF. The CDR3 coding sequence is TGCAGCGTTGCCCAGGGTAAGCCAGATACGCAGTATTTT.

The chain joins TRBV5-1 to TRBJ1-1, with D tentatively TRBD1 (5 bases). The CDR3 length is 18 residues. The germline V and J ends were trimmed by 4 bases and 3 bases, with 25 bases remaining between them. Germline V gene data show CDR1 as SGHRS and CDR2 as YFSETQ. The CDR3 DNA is TGCGCCAGCAGCCTCCAGACCGGGACTCAGGGCGTATACACTGAAGCTTTCTTT. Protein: CASSLQTGTQGVYTEAFF.

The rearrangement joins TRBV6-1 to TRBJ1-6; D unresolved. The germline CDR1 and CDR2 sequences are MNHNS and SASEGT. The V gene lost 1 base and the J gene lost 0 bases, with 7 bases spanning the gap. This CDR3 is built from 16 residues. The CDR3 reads CASSEGPSSYNSPLHF. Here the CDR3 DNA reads TGTGCCAGCAGTGAAGGACCTAGCTCCTATAATTCACCCCTCCACTTT.

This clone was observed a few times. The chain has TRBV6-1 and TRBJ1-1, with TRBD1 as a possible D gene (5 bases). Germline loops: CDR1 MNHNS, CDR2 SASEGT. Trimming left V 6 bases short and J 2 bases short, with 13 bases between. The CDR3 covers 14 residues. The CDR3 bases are TGTGCCAGCAGAAGGGGCGGGAGTAACACTGAAGCTTTCTTT. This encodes CASRRGGSNTEAFF.

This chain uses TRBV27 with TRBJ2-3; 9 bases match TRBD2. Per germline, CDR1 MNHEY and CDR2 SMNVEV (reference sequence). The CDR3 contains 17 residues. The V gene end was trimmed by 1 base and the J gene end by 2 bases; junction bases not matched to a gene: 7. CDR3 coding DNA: TGTGCCAGCAGTTTATGTAGCGGGGGCATGTACACAGATACGCAGTATTTT. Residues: CASSLCSGGMYTDTQYF.

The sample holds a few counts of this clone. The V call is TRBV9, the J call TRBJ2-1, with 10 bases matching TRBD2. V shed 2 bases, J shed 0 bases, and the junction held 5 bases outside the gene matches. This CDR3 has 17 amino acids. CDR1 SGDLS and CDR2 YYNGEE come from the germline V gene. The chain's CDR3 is CASSVSGGTISYNEQFF. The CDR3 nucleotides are TGTGCCAGCAGCGTTAGCGGGGGGACTATCTCCTACAATGAGCAGTTCTTC. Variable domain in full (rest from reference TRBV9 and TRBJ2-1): DSGVTQTPKHLITATGQRVTLRCSPRSGDLSVYWYQQSLDQGLQFLIQYYNGEERAKGNILERFSAQQFPDLHSELNLSSLELGDSALYFCASSVSGGTISYNEQFFGPGTRLTVL.

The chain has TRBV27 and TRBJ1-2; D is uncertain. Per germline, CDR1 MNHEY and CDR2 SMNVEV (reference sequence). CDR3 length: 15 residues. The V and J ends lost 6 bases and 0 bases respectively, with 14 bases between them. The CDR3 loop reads CASRGGPPANYGYTF. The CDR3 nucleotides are TGTGCCAGCAGGGGAGGGCCGCCCGCTAACTATGGCTACACCTTC.

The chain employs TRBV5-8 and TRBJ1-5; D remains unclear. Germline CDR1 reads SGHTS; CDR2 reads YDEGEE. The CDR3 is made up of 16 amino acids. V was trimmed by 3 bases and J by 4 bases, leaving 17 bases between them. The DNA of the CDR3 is TGTGCCAGCAGCTGGCCTCGGGCGGGGATAAATCAGCCCCAGCATTTT. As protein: CASSWPRAGINQPQHF.

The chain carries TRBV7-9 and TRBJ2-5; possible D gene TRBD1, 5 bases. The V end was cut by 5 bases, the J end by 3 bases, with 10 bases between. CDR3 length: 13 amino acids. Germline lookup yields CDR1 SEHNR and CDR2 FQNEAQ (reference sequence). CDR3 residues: CASSPRTKETQYF. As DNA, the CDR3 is TGTGCCAGCAGCCCCCGGACAAAAGAGACCCAGTACTTC.

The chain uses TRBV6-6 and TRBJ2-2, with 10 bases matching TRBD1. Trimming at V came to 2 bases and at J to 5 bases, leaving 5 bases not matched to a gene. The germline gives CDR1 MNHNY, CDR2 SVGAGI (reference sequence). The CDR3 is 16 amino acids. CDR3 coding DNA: TGTGCCAGCAGTTACGGGACAGGGGCTGGGACCGGGGAGCTGTTTTTT. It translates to CASSYGTGAGTGELFF.

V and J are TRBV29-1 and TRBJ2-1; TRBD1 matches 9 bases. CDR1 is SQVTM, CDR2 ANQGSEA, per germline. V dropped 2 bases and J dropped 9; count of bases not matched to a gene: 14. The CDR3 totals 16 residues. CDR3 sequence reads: CSVESLRTGVRSEQFF. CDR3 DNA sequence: TGCAGCGTTGAAAGCTTAAGGACAGGGGTGAGGAGTGAGCAGTTCTTC.

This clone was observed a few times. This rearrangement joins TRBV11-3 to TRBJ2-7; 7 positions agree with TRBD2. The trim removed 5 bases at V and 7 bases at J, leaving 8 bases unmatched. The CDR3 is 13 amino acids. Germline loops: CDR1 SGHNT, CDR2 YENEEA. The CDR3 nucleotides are TGTGCCAGCAGCCTCAGGACTAGTAGGGAGCAGTACTTC. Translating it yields CASSLRTSREQYF.

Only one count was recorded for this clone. CDR3 sequence reads: CASSSDGDSYEQYF. The CDR3 nucleotides read TGTGCCAGCAGCTCCGACGGGGACTCCTACGAGCAGTACTTC. This rearrangement joins TRBV11-3 to TRBJ2-7; D may be TRBD2 (5 bases). The CDR3 contains 14 residues. V was pared by 4 bases and J by 0 bases, with 10 bases between. CDR1 and CDR2 from the germline V gene are SGHNT and YENEEA.

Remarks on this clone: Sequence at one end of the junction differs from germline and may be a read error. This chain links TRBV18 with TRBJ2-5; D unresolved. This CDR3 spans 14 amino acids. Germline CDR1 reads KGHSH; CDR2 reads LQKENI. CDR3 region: CASSPSRNQETQYF. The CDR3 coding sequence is TGTGCCAGCTCACCATCTCGTAACCAGGAGACCCAGTACTTC.

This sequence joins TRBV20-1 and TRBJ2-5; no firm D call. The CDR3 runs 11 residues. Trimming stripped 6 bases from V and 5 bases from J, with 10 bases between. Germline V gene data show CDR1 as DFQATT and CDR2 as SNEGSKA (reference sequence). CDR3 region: CSATQRETQYF. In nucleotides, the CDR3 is TGCAGTGCCACCCAGAGGGAGACCCAGTACTTC.

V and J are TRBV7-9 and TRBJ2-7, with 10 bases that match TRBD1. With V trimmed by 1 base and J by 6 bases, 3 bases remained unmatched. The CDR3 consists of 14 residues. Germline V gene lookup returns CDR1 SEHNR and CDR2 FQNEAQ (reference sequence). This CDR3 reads CASSLGQGAAEQYV. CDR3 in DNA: TGTGCCAGCAGCTTAGGACAGGGGGCCGCCGAGCAGTACGTC.